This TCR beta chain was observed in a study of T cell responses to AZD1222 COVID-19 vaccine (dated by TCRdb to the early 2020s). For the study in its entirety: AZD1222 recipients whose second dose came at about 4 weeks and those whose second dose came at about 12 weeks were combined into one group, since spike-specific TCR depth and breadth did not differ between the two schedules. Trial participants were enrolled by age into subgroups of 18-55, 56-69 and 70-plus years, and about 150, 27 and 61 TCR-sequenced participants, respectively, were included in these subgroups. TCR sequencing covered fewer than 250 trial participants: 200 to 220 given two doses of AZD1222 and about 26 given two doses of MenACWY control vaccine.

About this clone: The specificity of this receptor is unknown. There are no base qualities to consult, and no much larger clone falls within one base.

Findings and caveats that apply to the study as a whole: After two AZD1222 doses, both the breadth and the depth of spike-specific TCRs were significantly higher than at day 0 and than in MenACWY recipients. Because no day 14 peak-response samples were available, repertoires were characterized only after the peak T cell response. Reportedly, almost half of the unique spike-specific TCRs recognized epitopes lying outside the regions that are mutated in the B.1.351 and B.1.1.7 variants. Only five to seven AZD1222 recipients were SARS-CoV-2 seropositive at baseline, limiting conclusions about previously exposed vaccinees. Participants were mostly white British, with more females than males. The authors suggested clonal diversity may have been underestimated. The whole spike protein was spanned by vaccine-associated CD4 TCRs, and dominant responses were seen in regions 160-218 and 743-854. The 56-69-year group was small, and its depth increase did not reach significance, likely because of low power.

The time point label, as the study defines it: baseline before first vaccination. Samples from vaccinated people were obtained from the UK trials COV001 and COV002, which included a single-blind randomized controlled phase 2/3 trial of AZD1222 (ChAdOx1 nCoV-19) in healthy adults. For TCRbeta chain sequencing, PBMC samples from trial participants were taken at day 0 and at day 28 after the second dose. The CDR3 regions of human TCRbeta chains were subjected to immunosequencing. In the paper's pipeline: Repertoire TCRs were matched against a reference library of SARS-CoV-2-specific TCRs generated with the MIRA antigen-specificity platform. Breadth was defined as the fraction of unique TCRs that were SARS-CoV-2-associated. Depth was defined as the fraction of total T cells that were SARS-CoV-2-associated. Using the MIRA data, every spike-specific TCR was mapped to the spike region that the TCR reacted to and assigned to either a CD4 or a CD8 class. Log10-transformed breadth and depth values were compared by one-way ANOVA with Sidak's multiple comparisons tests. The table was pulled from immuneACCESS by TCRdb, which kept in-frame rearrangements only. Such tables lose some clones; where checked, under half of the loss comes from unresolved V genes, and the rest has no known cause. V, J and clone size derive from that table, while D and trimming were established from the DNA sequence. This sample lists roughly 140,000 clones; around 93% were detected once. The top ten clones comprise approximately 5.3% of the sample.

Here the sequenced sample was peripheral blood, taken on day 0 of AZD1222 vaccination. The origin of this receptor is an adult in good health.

The bases are TGCGCCAGCAGCATGGATGTGTTGGGCACAGATACGCAGTATTTT. Its translation is CASSMDVLGTDTQYF. The chain is assembled from TRBV5-1 and TRBJ2-3; no D segment can be confidently identified. The junction carries 13 bases between V and J, which are trimmed by 4 bases and 1 base respectively. From its cysteine to its phenylalanine, the CDR3 spans 15 amino acids. Only the CDR3 part of the read is kept: 45 bases, read in frame from the first base. CDR1 and CDR2, looked up from the germline V gene, are SGHRS and YFSETQ.